This T cell receptor beta chain was obtained from a study of shared clonotypes between healthy human individuals. Study-wide results and caveats: Depth was large, yet rarefaction showed that sorted-subset sequencing was incomplete. As a rule, naive subsets had a larger estimated richness than memory subsets. Deeper or shallower sequencing was expected to change how clonotypes are shared among donors.

In the naive CD8 group, cells lacked CD45RO and were positively selected for CCR7, so terminally differentiated effector memory CD45RA+ cells were left out. Measured with immunoSEQ multiplex PCR; TCRdb has only the in-frame clones, and not every one. In the table there are approximately 1.9 million clones, 90% to 95% of which are singletons. Comments on this clone: Its antigen is currently unknown.

The CDR3 is 15 amino acids. V was trimmed by 1 base and J by 8 bases, leaving 17 bases between them. In germline, CDR1 is SGHTA, CDR2 FQGNSA. This sequence was found in a man between 18 and 29 years old in good health. Some clones in this sample may be carry-over from other donors' samples. Sequenced input: naive CD8+ T cells from PBMCs. This chain links TRBV7-2 with TRBJ1-2; maybe TRBD1 (6 bases). CDR3 bases: TGTGCCAGCAGCTTAGTTGAGGTGTTAGGGGGAGGCTACACCTTC. Encoded protein: CASSLVEVLGGGYTF.